This entry lists 27 T cell receptor beta chains sequenced from one sample in a study of blood T cell repertoires in COVID-19. Profiling relied on immunoSEQ multiplex PCR, and the TCRdb table lists in-frame clones only, not all of them. Counted here are 150,000 to 200,000 clones, around nine tenths occurring once; the ten biggest clones make up roughly 3.6%. The specimen was peripheral blood. All receptors derive from a young man with active or convalescent COVID-19.

J is TRBJ2-7 and V is TRBV18; 10 nucleotides match TRBD1. Losses at the gene ends were 3 bases for V and 5 bases for J; bases not matched to a gene: 7. Germline V gene data show CDR1 as KGHSH and CDR2 as LQKENI. The CDR3 runs 15 residues. The DNA of the CDR3 is TGTGCCAGCTCACCTCAGGGACAGGGGCTCCACGAGCAGTACGTC. Residues: CASSPQGQGLHEQYV.

The chain joins TRBV29-1 to TRBJ1-4; 7 nucleotides match TRBD1. The CDR3 totals 14 residues. CDR1 SQVTM and CDR2 ANQGSEA come from the germline V gene. Unmatched junction bases numbered 9, after V lost 5 bases and J lost 6 bases. The CDR3 reads CSVNKGTADEKLFF. DNA for the CDR3: TGCAGCGTTAACAAAGGGACAGCAGATGAAAAACTGTTTTTT.

This chain joins TRBV27 and TRBJ2-1, with D possibly matching TRBD2 (5 bases). The germline V and J ends were trimmed by 7 bases and 4 bases, with 14 bases remaining between them. This CDR3 is built from 14 residues. Germline V gene lookup returns CDR1 MNHEY and CDR2 SMNVEV (reference sequence). The CDR3 region is CASNTGEPYNEQFF. CDR3 in DNA: TGTGCCAGCAATACCGGGGAACCTTACAATGAGCAGTTCTTC.

The genes are TRBV24-1 and TRBJ2-2; D not resolved. The ends were cut back, 0 bases at V and 8 bases at J, with 6 bases in the middle. Per the germline V gene, CDR1 is KGHDR and CDR2 is SFDVKD. This CDR3 contains 13 residues. CDR3 protein: CATSDLDGGELFF. The CDR3 DNA follows: TGTGCCACCAGTGATTTGGACGGGGGGGAGCTGTTTTTT.

In this sample, this clone turned up a few times. J is TRBJ2-7 and V is TRBV5-4; D remains unclear. CDR1 is SGHNT and CDR2 is YYREEE in the germline V gene (reference sequence). The CDR3 has 15 residues. The V gene lost 4 bases and the J gene lost 3 bases, with 17 bases spanning the gap. Written as DNA, the CDR3 is TGTGCCAGCAGCCCTCGCCCCTCCTACCTCTACGAGCAGTACGTC. The encoded protein is CASSPRPSYLYEQYV.

This sequence joins TRBV5-4 and TRBJ2-2, with D possibly matching TRBD1 (6 bases). This CDR3 comprises 15 residues. V was shortened by 0 bases and J by 1 base, with 7 bases between the two germline ends. Germline V gives CDR1 SGHNT, CDR2 YYREEE (reference sequence). CDR3 nucleotide sequence: TGTGCCAGCAGCTTGGGAGGGGGGAACACCGGGGAGCTGTTTTTT. This gives the protein CASSLGGGNTGELFF.

The rearrangement uses TRBV6-5 and TRBJ1-1; 7 positions agree with TRBD1. The junction had 2 bases not matched to a gene; V was cut back by 0 bases and J by 4 bases. The germline CDR1 and CDR2 sequences are MNHEY and SVGAGI. CDR3 size: 14 residues. CDR3 region: CASSYSAGGTEAFF. Written as DNA, the CDR3 is TGTGCCAGCAGTTACTCGGCAGGGGGCACTGAAGCTTTCTTT.

The chain carries TRBV29-1 and TRBJ1-1; TRBD1 matches at 7 bases. CDR1 and CDR2 from the germline V gene are SQVTM and ANQGSEA. Germline trimming cut 6 bases from V and 3 bases from J; bases unmatched to any gene: 4. CDR3 length: 12 amino acids. In DNA, the CDR3 is TGCAGCGTGGCCGGGACAGACACTGAAGCTTTCTTT. Its protein product is CSVAGTDTEAFF.

This clone occurred a few times. V gene TRBV4-2 combines with J gene TRBJ1-1; D not resolved. This CDR3 region has 14 residues. Trimming removed 7 bases at V and 6 bases at J, with 18 bases between. Germline loops: CDR1 LGHNA, CDR2 YNFKEQ. CDR3 amino acids: CASTPSATGAEAFF. The CDR3 coding sequence is TGTGCCAGCACCCCTTCCGCCACGGGAGCTGAAGCTTTCTTT.

In this sample, this clone turned up once. V gene TRBV7-9 combines with J gene TRBJ2-1, with a possible D match to TRBD2 (6 bases). Germline loops: CDR1 SEHNR, CDR2 FQNEAQ (reference sequence). The germline V and J ends were trimmed by 5 bases and 7 bases, with 15 bases remaining between them. CDR3 length: 14 amino acids. This CDR3 is CASSVDGSGNEQFF. The CDR3 bases are TGTGCCAGCAGCGTTGACGGGAGCGGGAATGAGCAGTTCTTC.

J is TRBJ2-7 and V is TRBV29-1, with 7 bases that match TRBD2. The CDR3 is 13 residues long. Germline-derived CDR1 and CDR2 are SQVTM and ANQGSEA. V lost 7 bases and J lost 3; bases outside the gene matches: 9. The CDR3 is CSASFGGGYEQYV. CDR3 sequence (DNA): TGCAGCGCCTCATTTGGCGGGGGCTACGAGCAGTACGTC.

The table lists this clone with a count of one. The chain combines TRBV7-9 with TRBJ1-2; no reliable D call. Trimming took off 3 bases at V and 6 bases at J, with 8 bases between the two ends. The CDR3 extends over 12 amino acids. The V gene's germline CDR1 is SEHNR and CDR2 FQNEAQ (reference sequence). The CDR3 coding sequence is TGTGCCAGCAGCTTCGTCCCTGATGGCTACACCTTC. This translates into CASSFVPDGYTF.

The J gene is TRBJ1-6, the V gene TRBV30; D perhaps matches TRBD1 (5 bases). The CDR3 is 17 residues long. Trimming stripped 3 bases from V and 1 base from J, with 16 bases between. Germline CDR1 reads GTSNPN; CDR2 reads SVGIG (reference sequence). The CDR3 is CAWRKEGLWSYNSPLHF. For the CDR3, the DNA is TGTGCCTGGAGGAAGGAGGGGTTATGGTCCTATAATTCACCCCTCCACTTT.

The DNA of the CDR3 is TGTGCCAGCAGTCGGACAGGGAAACAGCCCCAGCATTTT. Its protein product is CASSRTGKQPQHF. The V gene is TRBV6-5, the J gene TRBJ1-5, with TRBD1 matching over 8 bases. The V gene's germline CDR1 is MNHEY and CDR2 SVGAGI. The CDR3 has 13 amino acids. Trimming at V came to 5 bases and at J to 7 bases, leaving 4 bases not matched to a gene.

The table lists this clone with a count of one. This chain joins TRBV2 and TRBJ2-3; 8 bases line up with TRBD1. CDR1 is SNHLY and CDR2 is FYNNEI in the germline V gene. CDR3 length: 14 residues. V was clipped by 7 bases and J by 1 base; unmatched bases: 4. DNA of the CDR3: TGTGCCAGCAAAGGACAGGGTGGCACAGATACGCAGTATTTT. Translation: CASKGQGGTDTQYF.

The rearrangement joins TRBV5-4 to TRBJ2-3, with 12 positions matching TRBD2. CDR3 length equals 18 residues. Germline V gene data show CDR1 as SGHNT and CDR2 as YYREEE (reference sequence). J was trimmed by 1 base and V by 4 bases; bases with no gene match: 10. CDR3 residues: CASSRGGLAGSRTDTQYF. CDR3 coding DNA: TGTGCCAGCAGCCGAGGCGGACTAGCGGGATCCCGCACAGATACGCAGTATTTT.

The rearrangement links TRBV30 to TRBJ2-1, with a weak D call TRBD2 (6 bases). Germline V gives CDR1 GTSNPN, CDR2 SVGIG (reference sequence). Trimming left V 6 bases short and J 7 bases short, with 22 bases between. This CDR3 spans 15 amino acids. The CDR3 bases are TGTGCCTGCGGGAGTTTAAGGTCGGGGACTAATGAGCAGTTCTTC. It translates to CACGSLRSGTNEQFF.

The chain employs TRBV6-6 and TRBJ2-3; a possible D gene is TRBD1 (6 bases). Trimming left V 6 bases short and J 5 bases short, with 24 bases between. The CDR3 extends over 17 amino acids. In germline, CDR1 is MNHNY, CDR2 SVGAGI (reference sequence). DNA for the CDR3: TGTGCCAGCAGGCGAACCCCAAACAGGGTCTTAGGAGATACGCAGTATTTT. Protein: CASRRTPNRVLGDTQYF.

This rearrangement joins TRBV6-2 or TRBV6-3 to TRBJ2-3; 10 bases match TRBD2. V shed 2 bases and J 6 bases; nucleotides not matched to a gene: 8. Per the germline V gene, CDR1 is MNHEY and CDR2 is SVGEGT. The CDR3 has 16 residues. CDR3 amino acids: CASSYGLAGVGDTQYF. CDR3 bases: TGTGCCAGCAGTTACGGGCTAGCGGGAGTGGGGGATACGCAGTATTTT.

This sequence joins TRBV18 and TRBJ2-1; D ambiguous. Trimming stripped 1 base from V and 9 bases from J, with 10 bases between. The CDR3 runs to 13 residues. Germline V CDR1 and CDR2: KGHSH, LQKENI. The CDR3 spells CASSPRADVEQFF. For the CDR3, the DNA is TGTGCCAGCTCACCACGGGCAGATGTTGAGCAGTTCTTC.

The V and J genes are TRBV28 and TRBJ1-3; D is unclear. Between the trimmed V and J ends, which lost 7 bases and 0 bases, there was a span of 10 bases. Germline CDR1 MDHEN, CDR2 SYDVKM. CDR3 length: 14 amino acids. CDR3 sequence (DNA): TGTGCCAGCATGCCGGGAGTCTCTGGAAACACCATATATTTT. Protein product: CASMPGVSGNTIYF.

This clone came up once. The chain uses TRBV7-2 and TRBJ2-5, with TRBD2 matching over 7 bases. The V gene end was trimmed by 5 bases and the J gene end by 5 bases; junction bases not matched to a gene: 8. CDR1 and CDR2 (germline): SGHTA, FQGNSA. This CDR3 region has 14 residues. This chain's CDR3 is CASSPLGGRETQYF. Here the CDR3 DNA reads TGTGCCAGCAGCCCTTTGGGGGGGAGGGAGACCCAGTACTTC.

CDR3 nucleotides: TGTGCCAGTAGTGCGGGGGGCCAGAGCAATCAGCCCCAGCATTTT. It specifies CASSAGGQSNQPQHF. This chain connects TRBV19 to TRBJ1-5; D may be TRBD1 (6 bases). The CDR3 has 15 residues. The ends were cut back, 5 bases at V and 1 base at J, with 12 bases in the middle. Germline CDR1 LNHDA, CDR2 SQIVND (reference sequence).

This sequence joins TRBV5-4 and TRBJ2-7; TRBD2 aligns across 7 bases. With 0 bases clipped from V and 5 bases from J, the junction kept 8 bases outside the gene matches. Germline V lookup: CDR1 SGHNT, CDR2 YYREEE (reference sequence). The CDR3 runs to 15 residues. The CDR3 protein is CASSLEASGTNEQYF. The CDR3 DNA reads as TGTGCCAGCAGCTTGGAGGCTAGCGGAACGAACGAGCAGTACTTC.

The chain employs TRBV24-1 and TRBJ2-3; 7 bases align to TRBD1. The CDR3 has 17 amino acids. V lost 4 bases and J lost 2; bases outside the gene matches: 11. Germline CDR1 is KGHDR and CDR2 is SFDVKD. Here the CDR3 reads CATSDYKLDRYTDTQYF. In DNA form, the CDR3 reads TGTGCCACCAGTGACTACAAACTGGACAGGTACACAGATACGCAGTATTTT.

The CDR3 here is CASSLTGFVTQYF. CDR3 coding DNA: TGTGCCAGCAGCTTGACAGGGTTCGTGACCCAGTACTTC. V and J are TRBV5-6 and TRBJ2-5; weak D call: TRBD1 (6 bases). Germline CDR1 SGHDT, CDR2 YYEEEE. Trimming left V 1 base short and J 7 bases short, with 11 bases between. The CDR3 loop spans 13 amino acids.

The V gene is TRBV4-2, the J gene TRBJ2-2; 9 bases agree with TRBD1. After removal of 2 bases from V and 5 bases from J, the junction contained 9 bases not matched to a gene. Germline CDR1 reads LGHNA; CDR2 reads YNFKEQ. The CDR3 loop spans 17 amino acids. The CDR3 region is CASSQSAGTGKTGELFF. The CDR3 coding sequence is TGTGCCAGCAGCCAATCGGCCGGGACAGGGAAAACCGGGGAGCTGTTTTTT.